A selection of T cell receptor beta chains follows, all from one sample in a study of T cells after yellow fever vaccination. TCRdb passed the 5' RACE reads through MiXCR, listing each CDR3 protein once. The table has about 240,000 distinct CDR3 sequences, 6.9% seen once. Sample: CD4+ T cells sorted from PBMCs, taken 15 days after the yellow fever booster vaccination. Receptors originate from a man between 25 and 39 years old who received the YFV17D yellow fever vaccine. The CDR3 runs from the conserved cysteine through the conserved F or W. Each record gives: D gene, J gene, clone size, V gene, CDR3 DNA, CDR3 protein. The D gene is left open where the match is weak. Size is stated for part of the rows, as once, few or many counts, or as a class when the clone is expanded.

>TRBD1|TRBJ2-3|many|TRBV20-1
TGCAGTGCTAGTGGAGGACAGGGTACAGATACGCAGTATTTT
CSASGGQGTDTQYF
>NA|TRBJ2-5|NA|TRBV5-1
TGCGCCAGCAGCTCGGGAGTTTTTCAAGAGACCCAGTACTTC
CASSSGVFQETQYF
>TRBD1|TRBJ2-1|many|TRBV5-1
TGCGCCAGCAGCTTGCAGGGGGCGAACTTGTATGAGCAGTTCTTC
CASSLQGANLYEQFF
>NA|TRBJ2-3|NA|TRBV3-1
TGTGCCAGCAGCCAAGCCTGGACAGATACGCAGTATTTT
CASSQAWTDTQYF
>TRBD1|TRBJ2-1|many|TRBV11-1
TGTGCCAGCAGCTTAGCCGGGACAGGGGGCTACAATGAGCAGTTCTTC
CASSLAGTGGYNEQFF
>TRBD2|TRBJ2-7|NA|TRBV19
TGTGCCAGTAGTAAACTAGCGGGAGGACCCTACGAGCAGTACTTC
CASSKLAGGPYEQYF
>NA|TRBJ2-1|NA|TRBV5-1
TGCGCCAGCAGCTTGGCCGCGGCAGGACCTTTGGTTTACAATGAGCAGTTCTTC
CASSLAAAGPLVYNEQFF
>NA|TRBJ1-1|NA|TRBV6-1
TGTGCCAGCAGTGGGGGGCGGAAGAACACTGAAGCTTTCTTT
CASSGGRKNTEAFF
>NA|TRBJ2-7|NA|TRBV3-1
TGTGCCAGCAGCCGGACCCAACAGGGTCACGAGCAGTACTTC
CASSRTQQGHEQYF
>NA|TRBJ1-1|NA|TRBV5-1
TGCGCCAGCAGCGGCGAACAGGGCGTCACTGAAGCTTTCTTT
CASSGEQGVTEAFF
>TRBD2|TRBJ2-3|few|TRBV20-1
TGCAGTGCTAGAAATCCGCTGTCCGGGACTAGCGGGAGGGGCCCTACAGATACGCAGTATTTT
CSARNPLSGTSGRGPTDTQYF
>TRBD2|TRBJ2-1|many|TRBV7-6
TGTGCCAGCAGCTTAGTACAGGGGCGGACTAGCGGGAGGACGAGCTCCTACAATGAGCAGTTCTTC
CASSLVQGRTSGRTSSYNEQFF
>NA|TRBJ1-6|few|TRBV4-3
TGCGCCAGCAGCCAAAGAGGGAGTACTCCCCTCCACTTT
CASSQRGSTPLHF
>NA|TRBJ2-1|few|TRBV14
TGTGCCAGCAGCCAATTAAGCGGTACAATGGAAGGGCAGTTCTTC
CASSQLSGTMEGQFF
>TRBD1|TRBJ1-2|NA|TRBV6-5
TGTGCCAGCAGTTACTTCGGACAGGGGGCTGGCGGTTACACCTTC
CASSYFGQGAGGYTF
>TRBD1|TRBJ1-5|NA|TRBV20-1
TGCAGTGCTTTGACAGGGGGTGATCAGCCCCAGCATTTT
CSALTGGDQPQHF
>TRBD2|TRBJ2-5|few|TRBV7-2
TGTGCCAGCAGCTCGACTAGCTCGCTGTTAGAGACCCAGTACTTC
CASSSTSSLLETQYF
>NA|TRBJ2-1|few|TRBV18
TGTGCCAGCTCACGCCCTTCGAATTACAATGAGCAGTTCTTC
CASSRPSNYNEQFF
>TRBD1|TRBJ2-5|few|TRBV10-2
TGCGCCAGCCAGGACAGGAGGGAGACCCAGTACTTC
CASQDRRETQYF
>NA|TRBJ2-7|few|TRBV7-2
TGTGCCAGCAGCTTATTTTCTGTTCACGAGCAGTACTTC
CASSLFSVHEQYF
>NA|TRBJ2-3|many|TRBV5-1
TGCGCCAGCACCAAGCTAGAGGCAGATACGCAGTATTTT
CASTKLEADTQYF
>TRBD2|TRBJ2-7|many|TRBV5-6
TGTGCCAGCAGAGAGACTAGCGGGCTGGAGCAGTACTTC
CASRETSGLEQYF
>NA|TRBJ2-5|many|TRBV9
TGTGCCAGCACCCCCCCACGCGGGAAGGAGACCCAGTACTTC
CASTPPRGKETQYF
>TRBD2|TRBJ2-3|few|TRBV20-1
TGCAGTGCTCAGTCCTCCGAGACTAGCCATACAGATACGCAGTATTTT
CSAQSSETSHTDTQYF
>NA|TRBJ2-1|many|TRBV20-1
TGCAGTCCTCAGTGGACCTCCTACAATGAGCAGTTCTTC
CSPQWTSYNEQFF
>NA|TRBJ1-1|few|TRBV29-1
TGCAGCGTTCTAAGGGACTTGAACTCTGAAGCTTTCTTT
CSVLRDLNSEAFF
>TRBD2|TRBJ2-2|few|TRBV6-1
TGTGCCAGCAGCCCCCAGGGACTAGCTAAAACCGGGGAGCTGTTTTTT
CASSPQGLAKTGELFF
>TRBD2|TRBJ2-1|many|TRBV20-1
TGCAGTGCTAGAGGCGGGAGCGGGAGCTCCTACAATGAGCAGTTCTTC
CSARGGSGSSYNEQFF
>TRBD2|TRBJ2-5|many|TRBV24-1
TGTGCCACCAGTGATTCAGGACTAGCGGGAGTGGAGACCCAGTACTTC
CATSDSGLAGVETQYF
>NA|TRBJ1-4|NA|TRBV4-3
TGCGCCAGCAGCCAAGTTACGGAAAAACTGTTTTTT
CASSQVTEKLFF
>NA|TRBJ2-7|few|TRBV6-5
TGTGCCAGCATTTGGGGACTCAGCTCCTACGAGCAGTACTTC
CASIWGLSSYEQYF
>NA|TRBJ2-7|few|TRBV5-4
TGTGCCAGCAGCTTGGGTCCGGGACAAAGGTACGAGCAGTACTTC
CASSLGPGQRYEQYF
>NA|TRBJ1-6|NA|TRBV20-1
TGCAGTGCTAGAGAACAGGCAAATTCACCCCTCCACTTT
CSAREQANSPLHF
>NA|TRBJ2-7|few|TRBV20-1
TGCAGTGCTAGAAGGGGCTACGAGCAGTACTTC
CSARRGYEQYF
>NA|TRBJ1-5|few|TRBV16
TGTGCCAGCAGCCAGTGGAATCAGCCCCAGCATTTT
CASSQWNQPQHF
>TRBD2|TRBJ2-2|NA|TRBV20-1
TGCAGTGCTAGAGCCGGGACTAGCGCCGGGGAGCTGTTTTTT
CSARAGTSAGELFF
>NA|TRBJ2-7|NA|TRBV5-1
TGCGCCAGCAGCTTGGTACGGGACTCCACTACCTACGAGCAGTACTTC
CASSLVRDSTTYEQYF
>NA|TRBJ2-1|few|TRBV6-2/TRBV6-3
TGTGCCAGCAAAGACAACCTGAACAATGAGCAGTTCTTC
CASKDNLNNEQFF
>NA|TRBJ2-1|many|TRBV6-2/TRBV6-3
TGTGCCAGCAGTAAGCTAGGGCGGGTTTTTCGTGAGCAGTTCTTC
CASSKLGRVFREQFF
>NA|TRBJ2-6|few|TRBV5-5
TGTGCCAGCAGCTCCCGACCGTCATCAGGGGCCAACGTCCTGACTTTC
CASSSRPSSGANVLTF
>NA|TRBJ2-2|few|TRBV30
TGTGCCTGGATCCGGGGACCCCTGAACACCGGGGAGCTGTTTTTT
CAWIRGPLNTGELFF
>TRBD2|TRBJ2-7|many|TRBV12-3/TRBV12-4
TGTGCCAGCAGTTCCTTTGGGAGGGAGGACTCCTACGAGCAGTACTTC
CASSSFGREDSYEQYF
>NA|TRBJ1-1|NA|TRBV6-5
TGTGCCAGTTGCCCGGACAGCCCGAACACTGAAGCTTTCTTT
CASCPDSPNTEAFF
>TRBD2|TRBJ2-1|few|TRBV5-1
TGCGCCAGCAGCCCGGGACTACGTCAATACAATGAGCAGTTCTTC
CASSPGLRQYNEQFF
>TRBD2|TRBJ2-5|many|TRBV5-1
TGCGCCAGCAGCCCGGGACTAGCGACCGGAGGACAAGAGACCCAGTACTTC
CASSPGLATGGQETQYF
>NA|TRBJ2-1|NA|TRBV18
TGTGCCAGCTCGGGGGGACTCAATGAGCAGTTCTTC
CASSGGLNEQFF
>TRBD2|TRBJ2-3|few|TRBV28
TGTGCCAGCAGGACCGCTAGCGGGAACACAGATACGCAGTATTTT
CASRTASGNTDTQYF
>NA|TRBJ2-2|NA|TRBV3-1
TGTGCCAGCAGCCAAGGACAGCTAGCCGCCGGGGAGCTGTTTTTT
CASSQGQLAAGELFF
>NA|TRBJ2-7|NA|TRBV27
TGTGCCAGCAGTGGACGCGCCGGGGCCTCCTACGAGCAGTACTTC
CASSGRAGASYEQYF
>NA|TRBJ1-5|many|TRBV11-1
TGTGCCAGCAGCTCAGACCACGGGCAGCCCCAGCATTTT
CASSSDHGQPQHF